This T cell receptor beta chain was identified during a study of blood T cell repertoires in COVID-19. The overall study: PBMCs, B-cell-depleted T cells, or T cells provided the cDNA or gDNA that made up the material.

In the original processing: Reference gene primers were amplified, and this amplification served to estimate nucleated cell counts. This table comes from immunoSEQ multiplex PCR, and its TCRdb copy is limited to in-frame clones, with some not included. V, J and clone size are taken as reported in that table, and D and trimming were inferred from the DNA itself. This sample has 130,000 to 150,000 clones, with about 88% found just once. Germline V gives CDR1 SQVTM, CDR2 ANQGSEA. This CDR3 contains 11 residues. The germline V and J ends were trimmed by 3 bases and 8 bases, with 10 bases remaining between them.

Specimen: peripheral blood. This receptor was identified in a human donor with acute or convalescent COVID-19. The donor label of this sample is uncertain. The chain couples TRBV29-1 to TRBJ1-2; possible D gene TRBD1, 5 bases. The CDR3 region has the DNA TGCAGCGTTGACGGGGCGGGGGGCTACACCTTC. Encoded protein: CSVDGAGGYTF.